Sequencing of this T cell receptor beta chain was carried out in a study of blood T cell repertoires in COVID-19 (dated by TCRdb to 2020 to 2021). Concerning the study at large: Samples from collaborators originated in the United States, Italy and Spain and spanned both the acute and convalescent phases of COVID-19. The dataset comprised deeply sampled blood TCRbeta repertoires from subjects exposed to, actively infected with, or recovered from COVID-19. Samples came from the ongoing ImmuneRACE study (first 160 participants) plus 1,254 subjects from 6 global collaborators. The repertoires were made available in a free public database intended to serve as a resource for research on the immune response to SARS-CoV-2. The prospective study material was composed of cDNA or gDNA derived from T cells, B-cell-depleted T cells, or PBMCs. Sample metadata almost always included a de-identified subject ID, COVID-19 status, age in years and sex. Where HLA class I and class II types were available, the types were taken from metadata supplied by the sample provider, not from assay-based typing.

The collaborating institutions used their own protocols to collect whole blood in K2EDTA tubes. For TCRbeta analysis, collaborators shipped samples as frozen whole blood, isolated PBMCs, or DNA extracted from either of those sample types. The immunoSEQ Assay, a bias-controlled multiplex PCR, was used to amplify TCRbeta CDR3 regions from genomic DNA. The authors processed their data as follows. The number of nucleated cells in each sample was estimated from the amplification of reference gene primers within the assay. Sequence reads were collapsed and filtered to measure the absolute abundance of every unique TCRbeta CDR3 rearrangement. For each sample, productive Simpson clonality was calculated by taking the square root of Simpson's diversity index across productive rearrangements. TCRdb obtained this table from immuneACCESS and retained in-frame rearrangements with V and J assigned. These tables miss some clones; where compared with another copy, unresolved V genes account for less than half of the shortfall, and the remainder is unexplained. That table supplies the V and J calls and clone size; D and trimming were determined from the DNA. The sample data list about 76,000 clones, and around 91% of these were observed just once. The ten largest clones take up 0.95% to 1.3% of the sample.

Comment on this clone: Its antigen remains undetermined. No base-level quality is on record; no much larger clone is a single base apart.

V is trimmed back by 5 bases and J by 4 bases, and the junction contains 7 bases that no gene match accounts for. The CDR3 numbers 15 residues from cysteine through phenylalanine. This entry keeps only the CDR3 DNA: 45 bases, framed from base 1. CDR1 and CDR2 are drawn from the germline V gene (reference sequence): LNHDA, SQIVND. Overall study outcomes, separate from this receptor: The amount of clinical and demographic metadata varied by source and participant and was provided uncurated.

Sample: peripheral blood. The TCR sequence derives from a woman in her forties or fifties in a cohort sampled during active COVID-19. The chain uses TRBV19 and TRBJ2-7; 11 bases in the junction line up with TRBD2. The nucleotide sequence is TGTGCCAGTAGTGGGGGGACTAGCGGCCCTTACGAGCAGTACTTC. Translated, it reads CASSGGTSGPYEQYF.